The TCR beta chain described here comes from a study of human T cells and chemical hapten exposure. Germline lookup yields CDR1 MDHEN and CDR2 SYDVKM. The ends lost 3 bases at V and 9 bases at J; junction bases unmatched: 2. This CDR3 spans 12 amino acids. Time point noted: patch test 1, 2 weeks after DPC sensitization. Described treatment: therapeutic diphenylcyclopropenone sensitization with weekly scalp DPC. Blood was drawn before each patch test was applied. MiXCR was run by TCRdb on the RACE reads, yielding one entry per CDR3 protein. The data contain about 120,000 distinct CDR3 sequences, around 13% of them singletons.

The rearrangement joins TRBV28 to TRBJ1-1, with TRBD1 matching 9 bases. The TCR was taken from a young man with alopecia areata. Some clones in this sample may be carry-over from other donors' samples. The source material was whole blood, sampled in connection with sensitization to the hapten diphenylcyclopropenone (DPC). CDR3 coding DNA: TGTGCCAGCAGTTTGGACAGGGGTCAAGCTTTCTTT. This encodes CASSLDRGQAFF.